A selection of T cell receptor beta chains follows, all from one sample in a study of CD8 T cells in Susac syndrome. TCRdb used MiXCR to reprocess the immunoSEQ multiplex PCR reads, holding one entry per CDR3 protein. The sample includes 250,000 to 300,000 distinct CDR3 sequences, approximately 84% of them seen just once. The sample comprised CD8+ T cells from PBMCs. The origin of the receptors is a human donor with multiple sclerosis. Each CDR3 is given with its conserved first and last residue. A D gene is named only where the DNA matches it firmly. For some rows the clone size is stated as once, few or many, or as a class when expanded; others skip it.

J gene: TRBJ2-7
clone size: -
V gene: TRBV29-1
D gene: -
CDR3 DNA: TGCAGCGTTGAAGGGGCTAGTCGGGCTGGGGAGCAGTACTTC
CDR3 protein: CSVEGASRAGEQYF

J gene: TRBJ2-7
clone size: few
V gene: TRBV5-4
D gene: -
CDR3 DNA: TGTGCCAGCAGTCCAGTGCCAGTAAGCTCCTACGAGCAGTACTTC
CDR3 protein: CASSPVPVSSYEQYF

J gene: TRBJ1-1
clone size: -
V gene: TRBV20-1
D gene: -
CDR3 DNA: TGCAGTGCTAGTCCCCTGGACACTGAAGCTTTCTTT
CDR3 protein: CSASPLDTEAFF

J gene: TRBJ2-7
clone size: -
V gene: TRBV19
D gene: TRBD2
CDR3 DNA: TGTGCCAGTAGTTTAAGGGTACTAGCGGGAATCGGTGGATACGAGCAGTACTTC
CDR3 protein: CASSLRVLAGIGGYEQYF

J gene: TRBJ2-7
clone size: -
V gene: TRBV7-9
D gene: -
CDR3 DNA: TGTGCCAGCAGCTTAGTATCTGGACCCAACTACGAGCAGTACTTC
CDR3 protein: CASSLVSGPNYEQYF

J gene: TRBJ2-1
clone size: -
V gene: TRBV20-1
D gene: TRBD2
CDR3 DNA: TGCAGTGCCCTAAAGAAGCGGGAGTCCTACAATGAGCAGTTCTTC
CDR3 protein: CSALKKRESYNEQFF

J gene: TRBJ2-1
clone size: once
V gene: TRBV27
D gene: TRBD2
CDR3 DNA: TGTGCCAGCAGTCGACTAGCGGGAGTCTATGAGCAGTTCTTC
CDR3 protein: CASSRLAGVYEQFF

J gene: TRBJ2-7
clone size: -
V gene: TRBV28
D gene: TRBD2
CDR3 DNA: TGTGCCAGCAGTTTGACCCCGGGACTAGCAGCCTACGAGCAGTACTTC
CDR3 protein: CASSLTPGLAAYEQYF

J gene: TRBJ2-7
clone size: -
V gene: TRBV20-1
D gene: TRBD1
CDR3 DNA: TGCAGTGGTAGGGAGGACAGGGGGCTATACGAGCAGTACTTC
CDR3 protein: CSGREDRGLYEQYF

J gene: TRBJ2-7
clone size: -
V gene: TRBV2
D gene: -
CDR3 DNA: TGTGCCATACAGGTTTCAAAATACGAGCAGTACTTC
CDR3 protein: CAIQVSKYEQYF

J gene: TRBJ2-3
clone size: -
V gene: TRBV14
D gene: TRBD1
CDR3 DNA: TGTGCCAGCAGCTGGCGGACAGGGAGCACAGATACGCAGTATTTT
CDR3 protein: CASSWRTGSTDTQYF

J gene: TRBJ2-7
clone size: -
V gene: TRBV9
D gene: -
CDR3 DNA: TGTGCCAGCAGCGCGACAGGGAAAAGCGGGCCCTCCTACGAGCAGTACTTC
CDR3 protein: CASSATGKSGPSYEQYF

J gene: TRBJ2-7
clone size: -
V gene: TRBV12-3/TRBV12-4
D gene: -
CDR3 DNA: TGTGCCAGCAGTTTAGCCGGAGGGGACCTCTACGAGCAGTACTTC
CDR3 protein: CASSLAGGDLYEQYF

J gene: TRBJ2-7
clone size: -
V gene: TRBV7-3
D gene: -
CDR3 DNA: TGTGCCAGCGGAGGGCGGGACGAGCAGTACTTC
CDR3 protein: CASGGRDEQYF

J gene: TRBJ2-7
clone size: -
V gene: TRBV19
D gene: -
CDR3 DNA: TGTGCCAGTAGTATGTGGGGCGAGGGTAACTACGAGCAGTACTTC
CDR3 protein: CASSMWGEGNYEQYF

J gene: TRBJ2-1
clone size: -
V gene: TRBV28
D gene: -
CDR3 DNA: TGTGCCAGCAGTTTTACGGGATTCGATGAGCAGTTCTTC
CDR3 protein: CASSFTGFDEQFF

J gene: TRBJ2-7
clone size: -
V gene: TRBV28
D gene: TRBD2
CDR3 DNA: TGTGCCAGCAGTCCCCCCCCGGGACTAGCGGCCTACGAGCAGTACTTC
CDR3 protein: CASSPPPGLAAYEQYF

J gene: TRBJ2-2
clone size: once
V gene: TRBV7-7
D gene: TRBD2
CDR3 DNA: TGTGCTAGCAGCCCCGGGACTAGCGGGACCGGCCCGAACACCGGGGAGCTGTTTTTT
CDR3 protein: CASSPGTSGTGPNTGELFF

J gene: TRBJ2-1
clone size: -
V gene: TRBV2
D gene: TRBD2
CDR3 DNA: TGTGCCAGCAGGGGTCCGGGACTAGCGGGAGGGGTTAGTCAGTTCTTC
CDR3 protein: CASRGPGLAGGVSQFF

J gene: TRBJ1-6
clone size: -
V gene: TRBV4-1
D gene: -
CDR3 DNA: TGCGCCAGCAGCCAAGACGATTTGTTCACTTCACCCCTCCACTTT
CDR3 protein: CASSQDDLFTSPLHF

J gene: TRBJ2-7
clone size: -
V gene: TRBV28
D gene: TRBD1
CDR3 DNA: TGTGCCAGCAGCGAAACGGGACAGGGGCACTACGAGCAGTACTTC
CDR3 protein: CASSETGQGHYEQYF

J gene: TRBJ2-1
clone size: -
V gene: TRBV9
D gene: -
CDR3 DNA: TGTGCCAGCAGCGGACAGGGAGGGTTTGAGCAGTTCTTC
CDR3 protein: CASSGQGGFEQFF

J gene: TRBJ1-2
clone size: -
V gene: TRBV9
D gene: TRBD1
CDR3 DNA: TGTGCCAGCAGGGAAGTACGTCCGGGACAGGGTATCGAGGCGCATGGCTACACCTTC
CDR3 protein: CASREVRPGQGIEAHGYTF

J gene: TRBJ1-2
clone size: -
V gene: TRBV29-1
D gene: -
CDR3 DNA: TGCAGCGTTGTTTGGGGAGATAACTATGGCTACACCTTC
CDR3 protein: CSVVWGDNYGYTF

J gene: TRBJ2-2
clone size: -
V gene: TRBV6-5
D gene: TRBD1
CDR3 DNA: TGTGCCAGCACGCCCGGGACAGGGACCGGGGAGCTGTTTTTT
CDR3 protein: CASTPGTGTGELFF

J gene: TRBJ2-7
clone size: few
V gene: TRBV23-1
D gene: -
CDR3 DNA: TGCGCCAGCAGTCAATATTCTTACGAGCAGTACTTC
CDR3 protein: CASSQYSYEQYF

J gene: TRBJ1-3
clone size: -
V gene: TRBV29-1
D gene: -
CDR3 DNA: TGCAGCGTCGTGACTGTGGGGGATCTCTCTGGAAACACCATATATTTT
CDR3 protein: CSVVTVGDLSGNTIYF

J gene: TRBJ2-1
clone size: -
V gene: TRBV20-1
D gene: -
CDR3 DNA: TGCAGTGCTAGAGGAGGCCAAGCGCGAGAGCCCTACAATGAGCAGTTCTTC
CDR3 protein: CSARGGQAREPYNEQFF

J gene: TRBJ1-1
clone size: few
V gene: TRBV4-1
D gene: -
CDR3 DNA: TGTGCCAGCAGTCAGGGCCGCGAAGCTTTCTTT
CDR3 protein: CASSQGREAFF

J gene: TRBJ1-5
clone size: -
V gene: TRBV5-5
D gene: TRBD1
CDR3 DNA: TGTGCCAGCAGCCCCTTTGACAGGGGGATTGAGCCCCAGCATTTT
CDR3 protein: CASSPFDRGIEPQHF

J gene: TRBJ2-7
clone size: -
V gene: TRBV14
D gene: -
CDR3 DNA: TGTGCCAGCAGCCAAGACGGGACTGGCATCTACGAGCAGTACTTC
CDR3 protein: CASSQDGTGIYEQYF

J gene: TRBJ2-1
clone size: -
V gene: TRBV9
D gene: -
CDR3 DNA: TGTGCCAGCAGCGTAGAAGGGGAAGGGCTCTCGAATGAGCAGTTCTTC
CDR3 protein: CASSVEGEGLSNEQFF

J gene: TRBJ2-3
clone size: -
V gene: TRBV7-6
D gene: TRBD1
CDR3 DNA: TGTGCCAGCAGCCGGGGACAGGGTGCTTACACAGATACGCAGTATTTT
CDR3 protein: CASSRGQGAYTDTQYF

J gene: TRBJ2-1
clone size: -
V gene: TRBV19
D gene: -
CDR3 DNA: TGTGCCAGTAGTACCTCATCCGGCTCCTACAATGAGCAGTTCTTC
CDR3 protein: CASSTSSGSYNEQFF

J gene: TRBJ2-1
clone size: once
V gene: TRBV2
D gene: -
CDR3 DNA: TGTGCCAGCCCAGCGGGTTCCTACAATGAGCAGTTCTTC
CDR3 protein: CASPAGSYNEQFF

J gene: TRBJ2-1
clone size: -
V gene: TRBV28
D gene: -
CDR3 DNA: TGTGCCAGCAGTTCGACAGCTTACAATGAGCAGTTCTTC
CDR3 protein: CASSSTAYNEQFF

J gene: TRBJ2-7
clone size: -
V gene: TRBV27
D gene: -
CDR3 DNA: TGTGCCAGCAGAGCCGAAGACTACGAGCAGTACTTC
CDR3 protein: CASRAEDYEQYF

J gene: TRBJ2-7
clone size: -
V gene: TRBV20-1
D gene: TRBD2
CDR3 DNA: TGCAGTGCTAGGGGGGTGACTAGCGGGAGAACCCACGAGCAGTACTTC
CDR3 protein: CSARGVTSGRTHEQYF

J gene: TRBJ1-2
clone size: once
V gene: TRBV27
D gene: -
CDR3 DNA: TGTGCCACACACAGGGCTAACTATGGCTACACCTTC
CDR3 protein: CATHRANYGYTF

J gene: TRBJ1-1
clone size: -
V gene: TRBV11-2
D gene: -
CDR3 DNA: TGTGCCAGCAGCTTATACCCCCAGGGTAGGTACACTGAAGCTTTCTTT
CDR3 protein: CASSLYPQGRYTEAFF

J gene: TRBJ2-2
clone size: -
V gene: TRBV28
D gene: TRBD2
CDR3 DNA: TGTGCCAGCAGTCCGGGACTAGTGAGGACCGGGGAGCTGTTTTTT
CDR3 protein: CASSPGLVRTGELFF

J gene: TRBJ1-2
clone size: -
V gene: TRBV9
D gene: -
CDR3 DNA: TGTGCCAGCAGCGCCCTCCCTCCCCAGACGGATAGGACTAACTATGGCTACACCTTC
CDR3 protein: CASSALPPQTDRTNYGYTF

J gene: TRBJ2-3
clone size: -
V gene: TRBV7-2
D gene: TRBD2
CDR3 DNA: TGTGCCAGCAGCTTAGTACTAGCGGGAGTCGGGGATACGCAGTATTTT
CDR3 protein: CASSLVLAGVGDTQYF

J gene: TRBJ2-2
clone size: -
V gene: TRBV29-1
D gene: -
CDR3 DNA: TGCAGCGTTGTCAGGAGCACCACCGGGGAGCTGTTTTTT
CDR3 protein: CSVVRSTTGELFF

J gene: TRBJ2-3
clone size: -
V gene: TRBV6-1
D gene: TRBD1
CDR3 DNA: TGTGCCAGCAGGGACAGGGGTTCAGATACGCAGTATTTT
CDR3 protein: CASRDRGSDTQYF

J gene: TRBJ2-7
clone size: -
V gene: TRBV27
D gene: -
CDR3 DNA: TGTGCCAGCAGCCTAGGGCAGTCAAGCTCCTACGAGCAGTACTTC
CDR3 protein: CASSLGQSSSYEQYF

J gene: TRBJ2-1
clone size: -
V gene: TRBV9
D gene: TRBD2
CDR3 DNA: TGTGCCAGCAGCCCCTTCAGCGGGAGGGCCAATGAGCAGTTCTTC
CDR3 protein: CASSPFSGRANEQFF